This TCR beta chain emerged from a study of blood T cells in healthy people across ages. Through a sample-barcoded 5' primer and a J-beta primer mix, a second PCR was run for roughly 6 to 12 cycles. Using its own MiXCR run on the 5' RACE reads, TCRdb lists one record per CDR3 protein. The table shows 1.2 million to 1.5 million distinct CDR3 sequences, with approximately 42% occurring only once. About this clonotype: Its antigen is currently unknown.

Study-level findings and limits: Long-lived donors had more naive CD4+ cells and higher diversity than aged donors.

Sequencing was performed on blood. The TCR comes from a woman under 30 in good health.

CDR3 sequence (DNA): TGCGCCAGCAGCCAAGGCGGCCGGGACAGCTATGGCTACACCTTC. Its translation: CASSQGGRDSYGYTF. V and J are TRBV4-1 and TRBJ1-2; 7 bases map to TRBD1. The junction had 6 bases not matched to a gene; V was cut back by 1 base and J by 4 bases. Germline V gene sequence: CDR1 MGHRA, CDR2 YSYEKL. This CDR3 is 15 amino acids long.